This is a list of T cell receptor beta chains from one sample in a study of monozygotic twins with inflammatory bowel disease. TCRdb reprocessed the 5' RACE reads, keeping one entry per CDR3 protein, no DNA. This listing includes about 160,000 distinct CDR3 sequences. Sequences were obtained from blood. Receptors were obtained from a human donor with ulcerative colitis or Crohn's disease, or a healthy co-twin of an affected twin (not recorded which). Both conserved end residues are part of each CDR3.

TRBJ2-1 | TRBV25-1 | CASSDENEQFF
TRBJ2-7 | TRBV6-6 | CASRPGITYEQYF
TRBJ2-1 | TRBV7-6 | CASSPRDWSSYNEQFF
TRBJ2-1 | TRBV4-2 | CASSQVAGTYNEQFF
TRBJ2-2 | TRBV5-1 | CASSSWTGGATGELFF
TRBJ1-2 | TRBV12-3/TRBV12-4 | CASRQGANYGYTF
TRBJ2-1 | TRBV5-6 | CASSPGGFYNEQFF
TRBJ2-7 | TRBV27 | CASSLSKPYEQYF
TRBJ2-3 | TRBV5-1 | CASSLALLGTGTDTQYF
TRBJ2-5 | TRBV6-5 | CASSYVQGQETQYF
TRBJ1-1 | TRBV7-2 | CASSLYGGANTEAFF
TRBJ2-7 | TRBV7-7 | CASSLERGREQYF
TRBJ2-3 | TRBV27 | CASSTMVAGARRADTQYF
TRBJ2-1 | TRBV30 | CAWSSTGGLTRGNEQFF
TRBJ1-1 | TRBV24-1 | CATTKNTEAFF
TRBJ1-5 | TRBV19 | CASSFRRLGGQPQHF
TRBJ2-5 | TRBV7-2 | CASSLMGLQETQYF
TRBJ1-2 | TRBV7-2 | CASSSALGGYGYTF
TRBJ2-7 | TRBV5-1 | CASSLGGLAGYVEIHEQYF
TRBJ2-1 | TRBV20-1 | CSAVFSGGYNEQFF
TRBJ1-1 | TRBV7-3 | CASSPGVRTEAFF
TRBJ2-3 | TRBV6-2/TRBV6-3 | CASSYSTSGDFTDTQYF
TRBJ2-5 | TRBV29-1 | CSVEKGRGETQYF